Below are 6 T cell receptor beta chains sequenced from a single sample in a study of blood T cells in healthy people across ages. Primers used in a second PCR of about 7 to 12 cycles were a sample-barcoded 5' primer and a J-beta primer mix. MiXCR, applied by TCRdb to the 5' RACE reads, yields one record per CDR3 protein. The data show hundreds of thousands of distinct CDR3 sequences, about 55% seen once. Sequences were obtained from blood. The receptors shown here come from an older man in good health.

The chain employs TRBV2 and TRBJ1-5, with 7 bases lining up with TRBD1. The CDR3 contains 13 residues. V shed 7 bases, J shed 13 bases, and the junction held 13 bases outside the gene matches. Looked up from germline, CDR1 is SNHLY and CDR2 is FYNNEI. The CDR3 bases are TGTGCCAGCATTCTAAGCAGGGGGGGACAGCAGCATTTT. Residues: CASILSRGGQQHF.

A few counts support this clonotype. The chain joins TRBV12-3 or TRBV12-4 to TRBJ2-1; 12 bases fit TRBD2. V trimming: 6 bases; J trimming: 9 bases; junction bases outside the gene matches: 12. The CDR3 has 16 residues. CDR3 region: CASSLLRLAGGGEQFF. The CDR3, as DNA: TGTGCCAGCAGCCTCCTCCGGCTAGCGGGAGGGGGTGAGCAGTTCTTC.

This clonotype was seen more than once but under ten times. The chain employs TRBV7-2 and TRBJ2-5; a weak D match, TRBD2 (5 bases). The germline gives CDR1 SGHTA, CDR2 FQGNSA. This CDR3 spans 13 amino acids. The ends were cut back, 5 bases at V and 5 bases at J, with 12 bases in the middle. CDR3 in amino acids: CASSLGLWETQYF. The DNA for the CDR3 is TGTGCCAGCAGCCTTGGACTCTGGGAGACCCAGTACTTC.

This clonotype has a single count. CDR3 protein: CASEETRRNTGELFF. DNA for the CDR3: TGCGCCAGCGAAGAGACCCGTCGGAACACCGGGGAGCTGTTTTTT. The chain uses TRBV4-3 and TRBJ2-2; D gene ambiguous. CDR1 and CDR2 from the germline V gene are LGHNA and YSLEER. This CDR3 is 15 amino acids long. Trimming removed 8 bases at V and 1 base at J, with 14 bases between.

J is TRBJ2-3 and V is TRBV11-3, with D perhaps matching TRBD1 or TRBD2 (5 bases each). CDR1 is SGHNT, CDR2 YENEEA, per germline. V was shortened by 6 bases and J by 14 bases, with 21 bases between the two germline ends. This CDR3 contains 13 residues. CDR3 loop: CASSAGWDQFVYF. The CDR3 DNA reads TGTGCCAGCAGTGCAGGGTGGGACCAGTTCGTGTATTTT.

As for this clonotype: This may be a read error, as it is one base from a much larger clone. The V call is TRBV5-1, the J call TRBJ2-7; 10 positions match TRBD2. This CDR3 has 14 amino acids. Germline V lookup: CDR1 SGHRS, CDR2 YFSETQ. The ends lost 4 bases at V and 2 bases at J; junction bases unmatched: 3. The CDR3: CASSVSGRAYEQYF. In nucleotides, the CDR3 is TGCGCCAGCAGCGTGAGCGGGAGGGCCTACGAGCAGTACTTC.